Reported below is one TCR beta chain. The antigen is undetermined. The V and J ends lost 0 bases and 0 bases respectively, with 24 bases between them. The germline V gene has CDR1 WSHSY and CDR2 SAAADI. The CDR3 consists of 21 residues. These data are taken from a study of T cell responses to AZD1222 COVID-19 vaccine. Broader study findings: Donor demographics were predominantly white British with a female majority; clonal diversity may be underestimated. No day 14 peak samples; only post-peak repertoires were characterized.

This table comes from immunoSEQ multiplex PCR, and its TCRdb copy is limited to in-frame clones, with some not included. Altogether 150,000 to 200,000 clones are present, about 89% being singletons, with the ten largest covering around 2.5%. Specimen: peripheral blood, collected on day 0 of MenACWY control vaccination. The V and J genes are TRBV10-2 and TRBJ1-3; weak D call: TRBD1 (6 bases). The TCR sequence derives from an adult in good health. The CDR3 region is CASSESRIFRDIESSGNTIYF. Here the CDR3 DNA reads TGCGCCAGCAGTGAGTCACGAATATTCCGGGACATTGAAAGCTCTGGAAACACCATATATTTT.